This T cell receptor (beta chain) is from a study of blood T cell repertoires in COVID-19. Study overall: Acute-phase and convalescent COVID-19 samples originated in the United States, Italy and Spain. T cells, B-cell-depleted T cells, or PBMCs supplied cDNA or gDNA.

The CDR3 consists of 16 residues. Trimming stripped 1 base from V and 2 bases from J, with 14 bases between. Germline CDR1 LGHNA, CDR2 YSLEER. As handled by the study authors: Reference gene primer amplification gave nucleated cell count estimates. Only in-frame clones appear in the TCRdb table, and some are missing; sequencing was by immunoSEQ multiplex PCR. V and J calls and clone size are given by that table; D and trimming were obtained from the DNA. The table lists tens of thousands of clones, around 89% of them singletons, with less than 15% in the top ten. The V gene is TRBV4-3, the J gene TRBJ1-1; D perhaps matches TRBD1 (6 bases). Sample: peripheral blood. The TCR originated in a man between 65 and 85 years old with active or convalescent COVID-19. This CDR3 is CASSQVLDSPNTEAFF. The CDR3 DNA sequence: TGCGCCAGCAGCCAAGTATTGGACAGCCCAAACACTGAAGCTTTCTTT.